These 15 T cell receptor beta chains share one sample of origin, sequenced in a study of early T cells in non-severe SARS-CoV-2 infection. TCRdb reanalysed the 5' RACE reads using MiXCR and keeps one entry per CDR3 protein. This repertoire shows tens of thousands of distinct CDR3 sequences, about 5.1% found once; its top ten account for about 10%. Source material: whole blood. These receptors all stem from an adult who was a healthcare worker with PCR-confirmed SARS-CoV-2 infection or an uninfected control (not recorded which).

This chain uses TRBV14 with TRBJ2-3; TRBD1 matches 8 bases. The germline V gene has CDR1 SGHDN and CDR2 FVKESK. J gave up 1 base and V 0 bases, and 21 bases lay outside the gene matches. CDR3 size: 22 residues. In nucleotides, the CDR3 is TGTGCCAGCAGCCAAGATCCCCGGGCCGGACAGGGTGGTCTCAGGGGCACAGATACGCAGTATTTT. It encodes CASSQDPRAGQGGLRGTDTQYF. The variable domain in full, with the rest retrieved from reference TRBV14 and TRBJ2-3, is EAGVTQFPSHSVIEKGQTVTLRCDPISGHDNLYWYRRVMGKEIKFLLHFVKESKQDESGMPNNRFLAERTGGTYSTLKVQPAELEDSGVYFCASSQDPRAGQGGLRGTDTQYFGPGTRLTVL.

This clonotype has at least ten counts. The chain joins TRBV6-6 to TRBJ1-3; D is perhaps TRBD1 (6 bases). CDR1 MNHNY and CDR2 SVGAGI come from the germline V gene (reference sequence). CDR3 length: 14 amino acids. Trimming removed 8 bases from V and 0 bases from J, with 11 bases in between. CDR3 region: CASRRDTSGNTIYF. DNA of the CDR3: TGTGCCAGCCGCCGGGACACCTCTGGAAACACCATATATTTT.

Ten or more counts support this clonotype. The chain has TRBV4-1 and TRBJ1-2, with D possibly matching TRBD1 (6 bases). V was cut by 3 bases and J by 1 base, with 9 bases left in between. The CDR3 runs 14 residues. Per the germline V gene, CDR1 is MGHRA and CDR2 is YSYEKL. Written as DNA, the CDR3 is TGCGCCAGCAGCCACAGGGGCTTTAACTATGGCTACACCTTC. Protein: CASSHRGFNYGYTF.

A few counts support this clonotype. The chain carries TRBV12-3 or TRBV12-4 and TRBJ2-1, with D uncertain. This CDR3 comprises 14 residues. The V end was cut by 6 bases, the J end by 5 bases, with 14 bases between. The CDR3 DNA is TGTGCCAGCAGGGACGAGTTGGGAAACAATGAGCAGTTCTTC. It specifies CASRDELGNNEQFF.

This clonotype was counted ten times or more. The chain joins TRBV27 to TRBJ1-5; no clear D. V was cut by 7 bases and J by 0 bases, with 19 bases left in between. CDR1 MNHEY and CDR2 SMNVEV come from the germline V gene (reference sequence). The CDR3 is 17 amino acids. CDR3 sequence reads: CASTAARTANSNQPQHF. The CDR3 coding sequence is TGTGCCAGCACCGCTGCCCGGACGGCAAATAGCAATCAGCCCCAGCATTTT.

This clonotype was observed many times. V gene TRBV7-6 combines with J gene TRBJ2-3; D tentatively reads TRBD1 or TRBD2 (5 bases each). The CDR3 runs to 15 residues. V dropped 5 bases and J dropped 0 bases, with 12 bases sitting between them. Looked up from germline, CDR1 is SGHVS and CDR2 is FNYEAQ. The CDR3 here is CASSARDASTDTQYF. The CDR3 bases are TGTGCCAGCAGCGCCCGGGACGCAAGCACAGATACGCAGTATTTT.

This clonotype was found a few times. The chain links TRBV29-1 to TRBJ1-1; D may be TRBD1 (6 bases). Trimming left V 6 bases short and J 0 bases short, with 8 bases between. CDR3 size: 12 residues. Germline loops: CDR1 SQVTM, CDR2 ANQGSEA. The CDR3 bases are TGCAGCGTACAGGGCATGAACACTGAAGCTTTCTTT. Protein product: CSVQGMNTEAFF. Full variable domain (rest looked up from reference TRBV29-1 and TRBJ1-1): SAVISQKPSRDICQRGTSLTIQCQVDSQVTMMFWYRQQPGQSLTLIATANQGSEATYESGFVIDKFPISRPNLTFSTLTVSNMSPEDSSIYLCSVQGMNTEAFFGQGTRLTVV.

This clonotype showed up many times. This rearrangement joins TRBV19 to TRBJ2-5; no clear D. The CDR3 is 15 amino acids. Trimming left V 6 bases short and J 4 bases short, with 18 bases between. The V gene's germline CDR1 is LNHDA and CDR2 SQIVND (reference sequence). Here the CDR3 reads CASSPIGLLGETQYF. The CDR3 bases are TGTGCCAGTAGCCCCATCGGGCTCCTGGGAGAGACCCAGTACTTC.

The table lists this clonotype with many counts. The CDR3 region is CASSHPGLRSTEAFF. The CDR3 nucleotides read TGTGCCAGCAGTCATCCGGGGCTCAGGAGCACTGAAGCTTTCTTT. This chain uses TRBV6-1 with TRBJ1-1; D perhaps matches TRBD1 (5 bases). V was trimmed by 5 bases and J by 4 bases, leaving 17 bases between them. CDR3 length: 15 amino acids. Per the germline V gene, CDR1 is MNHNS and CDR2 is SASEGT.

This clonotype has a handful of counts. V is TRBV18 and J is TRBJ2-3; D ambiguous. Germline V gives CDR1 KGHSH, CDR2 LQKENI. This CDR3 contains 16 residues. V was clipped by 3 bases and J by 0 bases, with 13 bases between them. This CDR3 is CASSPLPVLSTDTQYF. Written as DNA, the CDR3 is TGTGCCAGCTCACCCCTCCCGGTACTTAGCACAGATACGCAGTATTTT.

The sample holds many counts of this clonotype. The V gene is TRBV7-8, the J gene TRBJ2-7; D gene uncertain. Germline loops: CDR1 SGHVS, CDR2 FQNEAQ. CDR3 length: 16 residues. V lost 5 bases to trimming and J lost 2 bases, with 19 bases between them. CDR3 residues: CASSQTPSPLPYEQYF. CDR3 bases: TGTGCCAGCAGCCAAACGCCGTCTCCCCTACCCTACGAGCAGTACTTC.

The chain couples TRBV28 to TRBJ1-1, with 8 bases matching TRBD1. The germline gives CDR1 MDHEN, CDR2 SYDVKM. CDR3 length: 17 amino acids. V trimming: 0 bases; J trimming: 2 bases; junction bases outside the gene matches: 8. For the CDR3, the DNA is TGTGCCAGCAGTTTATGGGACAGGGTTGACGTTAACACTGAAGCTTTCTTT. Its translation: CASSLWDRVDVNTEAFF. Drawing the rest from reference TRBV28 and TRBJ1-1, the complete variable domain is DVKVTQSSRYLVKRTGEKVFLECVQDMDHENMFWYRQDPGLGLRLIYFSYDVKMKEKGDIPEGYSVSREKKERFSLILESASTNQTSMYLCASSLWDRVDVNTEAFFGQGTRLTVV.

This clonotype appeared many times. The gene calls are TRBV10-3 and TRBJ1-2, with D unclear. There are 12 residues in the CDR3. Germline CDR1 ENHRY, CDR2 SYGVKD. V shed 2 bases and J shed 8 bases, with 9 bases lying between them. The CDR3 reads CAISEEGGGYTF. The DNA for the CDR3 is TGTGCCATCAGTGAGGAGGGAGGCGGCTACACCTTC.

Turning to this clonotype: This may be a read error: a much more frequent sequence differs by one nucleotide. The chain recombines TRBV29-1 with TRBJ1-1; tentatively, D is TRBD1 (5 bases). This CDR3 spans 11 amino acids. Germline V gene data show CDR1 as SQVTM and CDR2 as ANQGSEA. In nucleotides, the CDR3 is TGCAGCACAGCTGGGACCACTGTAGCTTTCTTT. It specifies CSTAGTTVAFF.

This clonotype was found many times. V usage is TRBV9 and J usage is TRBJ1-3; no clear D. The ends were cut back, 0 bases at V and 4 bases at J, with 8 bases in the middle. This CDR3 has 14 amino acids. Germline V gene data show CDR1 as SGDLS and CDR2 as YYNGEE. CDR3 residues: CASSVAAAGNTIYF. The CDR3 DNA reads as TGTGCCAGCAGCGTAGCAGCGGCGGGAAACACCATATATTTT.